One sample yielded the 23 T cell receptor beta chains listed below, sequenced in a study of blood T cell repertoires in COVID-19. The method was immunoSEQ multiplex PCR; TCRdb's version includes in-frame clones alone and lacks a portion of them. The data contain about 350,000 clones, 80% to 90% of them seen just once; the ten biggest clones take up about 6.9%. The sequencing sample was made of peripheral blood. The receptors derive from a woman aged 50 to 60 with COVID-19, enrolled during active disease.

V gene TRBV20-1 combines with J gene TRBJ2-5; 7 positions match TRBD1. Looked up from germline, CDR1 is DFQATT and CDR2 is SNEGSKA (reference sequence). The CDR3 contains 14 residues. V lost 3 bases, J lost 2 bases, and 6 bases stayed unmatched. CDR3 bases: TGCAGTGCTAGTAGGACAGGACCTCAAGAGACCCAGTACTTC. This sequence encodes CSASRTGPQETQYF.

This sequence joins TRBV30 and TRBJ1-3; TRBD1 might be the D (5 bases). V dropped 5 bases and J dropped 3 bases, with 8 bases sitting between them. The CDR3 consists of 12 residues. The V gene's germline CDR1 is GTSNPN and CDR2 SVGIG (reference sequence). CDR3 in DNA: TGTGCCTGGCAGGGAAATGGAAACACCATATATTTT. This translates into CAWQGNGNTIYF.

V usage is TRBV27 and J usage is TRBJ2-1; D is perhaps TRBD1 (6 bases). Per germline, CDR1 MNHEY and CDR2 SMNVEV (reference sequence). With 4 bases removed from V and 3 bases from J, the gap between germline ends came to 10 bases. CDR3 length: 14 amino acids. CDR3 nucleotides: TGTGCCAGCAGTTCCGGGACACTCTACAATGAGCAGTTCTTC. Its translation: CASSSGTLYNEQFF.

The gene calls are TRBV3-1 (or the pseudogene TRBV3-2) and TRBJ1-2, with a tentative D call TRBD1 (5 bases). CDR1 is LGHDT, CDR2 YNNKEL, per germline (reference sequence). Trimming removed 1 base from V and 5 bases from J, with 17 bases in between. This CDR3 has 16 residues. In DNA form, the CDR3 reads TGTGCCAGCAGCCAAGTGGTAACAGACGGGGGTTATGGCTACACCTTC. It specifies CASSQVVTDGGYGYTF.

The rearrangement uses TRBV27 and TRBJ2-7; the D gene is possibly TRBD1 (6 bases). V lost 6 bases and J lost 2, with 17 bases in between. Germline V gene lookup returns CDR1 MNHEY and CDR2 SMNVEV (reference sequence). The CDR3 contains 15 residues. CDR3 sequence (DNA): TGTGCCAGCAGCCGCTCAACTACAGGGACCTACGAGCAGTACTTC. Protein sequence: CASSRSTTGTYEQYF.

The V and J genes are TRBV30 and TRBJ2-3; TRBD2 aligns across 13 bases. CDR1 and CDR2 (germline): GTSNPN, SVGIG (reference sequence). The CDR3 is 16 residues long. J lost 5 bases, V lost 4 bases, and 9 bases had no gene match. The CDR3 region is CAWTPGLAGSIDTQYF. The DNA of the CDR3 is TGTGCCTGGACCCCGGGACTAGCGGGATCTATAGATACGCAGTATTTT.

DNA of the CDR3: TGTGCCAGCAGCCCCACTACAGGGTCCTATGGCTACACCTTC. Residues: CASSPTTGSYGYTF. The rearrangement links TRBV7-9 to TRBJ1-2; the D gene is possibly TRBD1 (6 bases). The CDR3 spans 14 residues. Trimming shortened V by 5 bases and J by 4 bases, and 14 bases separated the two germline ends. The germline gives CDR1 SEHNR, CDR2 FQNEAQ (reference sequence).

This clone was counted only a few times. The J gene is TRBJ2-5, the V gene TRBV11-1; 10 bases agree with TRBD2. CDR3 length equals 16 residues. V lost 5 bases, J lost 0 bases, and 6 bases stayed unmatched. The germline V gene has CDR1 SGHAT and CDR2 FQDESV (reference sequence). CDR3 in amino acids: CASSPLAGGYQETQYF. The CDR3 DNA is TGTGCCAGCAGCCCCTTAGCGGGAGGCTACCAAGAGACCCAGTACTTC.

The CDR3 loop is CASSLDPTARTAMFF. DNA of the CDR3: TGTGCCAGCAGCCTAGATCCGACGGCCCGGACAGCAATGTTCTTC. This rearrangement joins TRBV3-1 (or the pseudogene TRBV3-2) to TRBJ2-1, with a possible D match to TRBD1 (6 bases). Trimming pared 4 bases from V and 15 bases from J, leaving 25 bases between. The CDR3 sequence is 15 residues long. The germline CDR1 and CDR2 sequences are LGHDT and YNNKEL (reference sequence).

This chain connects TRBV7-3 to TRBJ1-1, with D possibly matching TRBD1 (5 bases). The CDR3 runs 13 residues. Germline loops: CDR1 SGHTA, CDR2 FQGTGA. Trimming pared 5 bases from V and 1 base from J, leaving 8 bases between. The CDR3 sequence is CASSRGQNTEAFF. CDR3 DNA: TGTGCCAGCAGCCGTGGACAGAACACTGAAGCTTTCTTT.

The chain combines TRBV5-1 with TRBJ2-1; the D is unclear. Trimming took off 1 base at V and 2 bases at J, with 13 bases between the two ends. CDR3 length equals 16 residues. Germline V gives CDR1 SGHRS, CDR2 YFSETQ. CDR3 amino acids: CASSLLGWPTYNEQFF. CDR3 nucleotide sequence: TGCGCCAGCAGCTTGCTAGGTTGGCCCACCTACAATGAGCAGTTCTTC.

V and J are TRBV2 and TRBJ2-1, with 9 bases lining up with TRBD1. Germline V gene lookup returns CDR1 SNHLY and CDR2 FYNNEI. There are 14 residues in the CDR3. With 6 bases clipped from V and 4 bases from J, the junction kept 4 bases outside the gene matches. Here the CDR3 reads CASRRTGVYNEQFF. The CDR3, as DNA: TGTGCCAGCAGGCGGACAGGGGTTTACAATGAGCAGTTCTTC.

J is TRBJ2-2 and V is TRBV7-6, with TRBD2 identical over 10 bases. Germline V gives CDR1 SGHVS, CDR2 FNYEAQ. The CDR3 totals 16 residues. V was pared by 5 bases and J by 7 bases, with 10 bases of the junction left unmatched. The CDR3 DNA follows: TGTGCCAGCAGCGTAGGCCTAGCGGGAGCGGGCGGGGAGCTGTTTTTT. As protein: CASSVGLAGAGGELFF.

V gene TRBV19 combines with J gene TRBJ2-1, with 9 nucleotides matching TRBD2. V gave up 8 bases and J gave up 2 bases; unmatched junction bases: 4. This CDR3 comprises 14 residues. Germline CDR1 and CDR2: LNHDA and SQIVND (reference sequence). The CDR3 loop is CASGLAIAYNEQFF. The CDR3 region has the DNA TGTGCCAGTGGACTAGCGATCGCCTACAATGAGCAGTTCTTC.

The chain links TRBV5-6 to TRBJ2-7; possibly TRBD1 for D (6 bases). V dropped 3 bases and J dropped 0 bases, with 19 bases sitting between them. Germline assignment: CDR1 SGHDT and CDR2 YYEEEE. The CDR3 totals 17 residues. The CDR3 DNA reads as TGTGCCAGCAGCTACCCCCGGGCCAGGGGTTACTCCTACGAGCAGTACTTC. Residues: CASSYPRARGYSYEQYF.

The chain couples TRBV28 to TRBJ1-1, with D uncertain. The CDR3 is 15 amino acids. Trimming cost V 6 bases and J 1 base, with 15 bases left between them. CDR1 is MDHEN and CDR2 is SYDVKM in the germline V gene. For the CDR3, the DNA is TGTGCCAGCAGGGGGAGTTTGGGGAAGAACACTGAAGCTTTCTTT. It translates to CASRGSLGKNTEAFF.

The CDR3 sequence: CASSPGQGQGDTQYF. The CDR3 DNA sequence: TGTGCCAGCTCACCGGGACAGGGACAGGGGGATACGCAGTATTTT. The chain is built from TRBV18 and TRBJ2-3; 10 bases align to TRBD1. CDR3 length: 15 residues. Germline V gene sequence: CDR1 KGHSH, CDR2 LQKENI. V dropped 3 bases and J dropped 6; count of bases not matched to a gene: 6. The whole variable domain, remainder taken from reference TRBV18 and TRBJ2-3, is NAGVMQNPRHLVRRRGQEARLRCSPMKGHSHVYWYRQLPEEGLKFMVYLQKENIIDESGMPKERFSAEFPKEGPSILRIQQVVRGDSAAYFCASSPGQGQGDTQYFGPGTRLTVL.

The rearrangement links TRBV19 to TRBJ2-1, with 11 bases lining up with TRBD2. The CDR3 is made up of 18 amino acids. Germline-derived CDR1 and CDR2 are LNHDA and SQIVND (reference sequence). J gave up 0 bases and V 5 bases, and 9 bases lay outside the gene matches. CDR3 amino acids: CASSPPRLAGSSYNEQFF. CDR3 in DNA: TGTGCCAGTAGTCCCCCGAGACTAGCGGGGAGCTCCTACAATGAGCAGTTCTTC.

CDR3 amino acids: CASSLGRGLGSYEQYF. For the CDR3, the DNA is TGTGCCAGCAGCTTAGGTAGGGGACTTGGCTCCTACGAGCAGTACTTC. The V call is TRBV7-2, the J call TRBJ2-7, with D maybe TRBD2 (6 bases). Trimming left V 1 base short and J 0 bases short, with 13 bases between. CDR1 is SGHTA, CDR2 FQGNSA, per germline. This CDR3 has 16 residues.

The gene calls are TRBV4-2 and TRBJ2-1; 7 bases align to TRBD2. V lost 4 bases, J lost 8 bases, and 20 bases stayed unmatched. The CDR3 contains 18 residues. Germline CDR1 LGHNA, CDR2 YNFKEQ. CDR3 coding DNA: TGTGCCAGCAGCCTAAGCCCCCAGAAACTAGCGTGGGACTATGAGCAGTTCTTC. Its translation is CASSLSPQKLAWDYEQFF.

The V gene is TRBV24-1, the J gene TRBJ2-2, with D possibly matching TRBD1 (5 bases). The CDR3 has 15 residues. V was trimmed by 4 bases and J by 7 bases, leaving 15 bases between them. Per the germline V gene, CDR1 is KGHDR and CDR2 is SFDVKD. The CDR3 here is CATSDATRGHGELFF. Here the CDR3 DNA reads TGTGCCACCAGTGACGCAACAAGAGGACACGGGGAGCTGTTTTTT.

The V and J genes are TRBV5-6 and TRBJ1-5; tentatively, D is TRBD1 (5 bases). With 5 bases removed from V and 4 bases from J, the gap between germline ends came to 13 bases. The germline gives CDR1 SGHDT, CDR2 YYEEEE. The length of the CDR3 is 14 residues. For the CDR3, the DNA is TGTGCCAGCAGTTCAGGACAAATAAATCAGCCCCAGCATTTT. Amino acid sequence: CASSSGQINQPQHF.

This clone appeared once. The chain uses TRBV7-2 and TRBJ2-7; 8 bases align to TRBD1. Germline V gives CDR1 SGHTA, CDR2 FQGNSA. The CDR3 length is 15 residues. With 5 bases clipped from V and 3 bases from J, the junction kept 9 bases outside the gene matches. The CDR3 sequence is CASSADRGSNYEQYF. CDR3 nucleotides: TGTGCCAGCAGCGCCGACAGGGGAAGTAACTACGAGCAGTACTTC.